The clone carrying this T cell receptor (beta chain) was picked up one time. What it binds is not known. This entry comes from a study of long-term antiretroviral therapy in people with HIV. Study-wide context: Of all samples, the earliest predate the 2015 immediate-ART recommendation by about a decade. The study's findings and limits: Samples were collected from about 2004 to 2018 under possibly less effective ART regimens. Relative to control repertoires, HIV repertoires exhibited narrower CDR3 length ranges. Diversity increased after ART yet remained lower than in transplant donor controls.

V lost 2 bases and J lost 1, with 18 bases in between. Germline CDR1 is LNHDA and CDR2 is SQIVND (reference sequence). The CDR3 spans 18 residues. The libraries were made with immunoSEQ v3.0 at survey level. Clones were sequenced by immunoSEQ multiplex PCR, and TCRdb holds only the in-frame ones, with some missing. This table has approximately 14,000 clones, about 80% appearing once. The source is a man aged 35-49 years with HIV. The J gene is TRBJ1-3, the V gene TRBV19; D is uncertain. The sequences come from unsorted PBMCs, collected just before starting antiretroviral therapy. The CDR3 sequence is CASSINWGSVVSGNTIYF. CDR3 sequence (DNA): TGTGCCAGTAGTATAAATTGGGGTAGTGTTGTTTCTGGAAACACCATATATTTT.